This is a list of T cell receptor beta chains from one sample in a study of lymphopenia after photon versus proton radiotherapy. Libraries were prepared by immunoSEQ multiplex PCR; TCRdb keeps only in-frame clonotypes and omits some of them. The data show 150,000 to 200,000 clones, with more than 85% seen just once and about 4.3% held by the top ten. Sequences were derived from peripheral blood, sampled from a patient treated with photon-based radiotherapy. The receptors here all came from a man aged 50 or older with gastric cancer. CDR3s include the opening cysteine and the closing phenylalanine or tryptophan. Each record gives: CDR3 length, clone size, J gene, D gene, V gene, CDR3 DNA, CDR3 protein. The D gene is left open where the match is weak. Rows may omit the clone size; those that give it use once, few, many or a size class.

len: 13
abundance: once
j_gene: TRBJ1-2
d_gene: NA
v_gene: TRBV7-2
CDR3nt: TGTGCCAGCAGCTTAGCAGTCATGAGTGGAGAGACCTTC
CDR3aa: CASSLAVMSGETF

len: 13
abundance: NA
j_gene: TRBJ2-7
d_gene: NA
v_gene: TRBV25-1
CDR3nt: TGTGCCAGCACCCGAAGGGACGGGCACGAGCAGTACTTC
CDR3aa: CASTRRDGHEQYF

len: 14
abundance: NA
j_gene: TRBJ2-7
d_gene: TRBD1
v_gene: TRBV9
CDR3nt: TGTGCCAGCAGCGCCCGGGACAGGGCTTCCGAGCAGTACTTC
CDR3aa: CASSARDRASEQYF

len: 18
abundance: NA
j_gene: TRBJ2-3
d_gene: NA
v_gene: TRBV4-2
CDR3nt: TGTGCCAGCAGCCAAAAAAACCTGGACAGCTCTAGCACAGATACGCAGTATTTT
CDR3aa: CASSQKNLDSSSTDTQYF

len: 14
abundance: NA
j_gene: TRBJ2-7
d_gene: TRBD1
v_gene: TRBV6-1
CDR3nt: TGTGCCAGCAGTGAAACAGGGGATTCCTACGAGCAGTACTTC
CDR3aa: CASSETGDSYEQYF

len: 16
abundance: NA
j_gene: TRBJ1-5
d_gene: TRBD1
v_gene: TRBV19
CDR3nt: TGTGCCAGTAGTTCCCAGGGGGCTTATAGCAATCAGCCCCAGCATTTT
CDR3aa: CASSSQGAYSNQPQHF

len: 14
abundance: NA
j_gene: TRBJ2-1
d_gene: NA
v_gene: TRBV28
CDR3nt: TGTGCCAGCAGTTTAAGGGAAAGGAACAATGAGCAGTTCTTC
CDR3aa: CASSLRERNNEQFF

len: 15
abundance: NA
j_gene: TRBJ2-2
d_gene: NA
v_gene: TRBV5-1
CDR3nt: TGCGCCAGCAGCTTGTGGGCGGCGGACACCGGGGAGCTGTTTTTT
CDR3aa: CASSLWAADTGELFF

len: 14
abundance: NA
j_gene: TRBJ1-1
d_gene: NA
v_gene: TRBV5-1
CDR3nt: TGCGCCAGCAGCTTGGGCAGGGGGAACACTGAAGCTTTCTTT
CDR3aa: CASSLGRGNTEAFF

len: 15
abundance: NA
j_gene: TRBJ2-7
d_gene: TRBD1
v_gene: TRBV28
CDR3nt: TGTGCCAGCAGTTCACCGGGACAGGGTAGCCACGAGCAGTACTTC
CDR3aa: CASSSPGQGSHEQYF

len: 15
abundance: NA
j_gene: TRBJ2-5
d_gene: TRBD1
v_gene: TRBV19
CDR3nt: TGTGCCAGCCGCTACCGGGACAGCAACCAAGAGACCCAGTACTTC
CDR3aa: CASRYRDSNQETQYF

len: 14
abundance: once
j_gene: TRBJ2-7
d_gene: NA
v_gene: TRBV2
CDR3nt: TGTGCCAGCAGTGAAGAGAGACTACGTTACGAGCAGTACTTC
CDR3aa: CASSEERLRYEQYF

len: 15
abundance: NA
j_gene: TRBJ2-7
d_gene: NA
v_gene: TRBV7-2
CDR3nt: TGTGCCAGCAGCTTAGCGGTCGGCGGCACCTACGAGCAGTACTTC
CDR3aa: CASSLAVGGTYEQYF

len: 14
abundance: NA
j_gene: TRBJ2-7
d_gene: TRBD1
v_gene: TRBV6-5
CDR3nt: TGTGCCAGCAGGCAGGGGGTAAGCTCCTACGAGCAGTACTTC
CDR3aa: CASRQGVSSYEQYF

len: 16
abundance: NA
j_gene: TRBJ2-5
d_gene: TRBD2
v_gene: TRBV19
CDR3nt: TGTGCCAGTAGTCCATTACTAGCGGGAGTTGGAGAGACCCAGTACTTC
CDR3aa: CASSPLLAGVGETQYF

len: 17
abundance: NA
j_gene: TRBJ2-1
d_gene: NA
v_gene: TRBV15
CDR3nt: TGTGCCACCAGCAGAGATGGGGGACACCTGAACTACAATGAGCAGTTCTTC
CDR3aa: CATSRDGGHLNYNEQFF

len: 15
abundance: NA
j_gene: TRBJ2-7
d_gene: TRBD2
v_gene: TRBV5-6
CDR3nt: TGTGCCAGCAGCTGGGGGGGACTAGCGGGAGGCGAGCAGTACTTC
CDR3aa: CASSWGGLAGGEQYF

len: 12
abundance: NA
j_gene: TRBJ2-7
d_gene: NA
v_gene: TRBV18
CDR3nt: TGTGCCAGCTCACCCGACACCTACGAGCAGTACTTC
CDR3aa: CASSPDTYEQYF

len: 17
abundance: NA
j_gene: TRBJ2-5
d_gene: TRBD2
v_gene: TRBV5-5
CDR3nt: TGTGCCAGCAGCTTGTCTGCGGGGGGTACCATCCAAGAGACCCAGTACTTC
CDR3aa: CASSLSAGGTIQETQYF

len: 13
abundance: NA
j_gene: TRBJ2-5
d_gene: TRBD2
v_gene: TRBV7-2
CDR3nt: TGTGCCAGCAGCCGGGGACTAGCTGAGACCCAGTACTTC
CDR3aa: CASSRGLAETQYF

len: 12
abundance: NA
j_gene: TRBJ1-1
d_gene: NA
v_gene: TRBV29-1
CDR3nt: TGCAGCGTCCTAGGGGGGTACACTGAAGCTTTCTTT
CDR3aa: CSVLGGYTEAFF

len: 18
abundance: NA
j_gene: TRBJ1-4
d_gene: TRBD1
v_gene: TRBV27
CDR3nt: TGTGCCAGCAGTTTGGATGGCGGACAGGCGACGTCTAATGAAAAACTGTTTTTT
CDR3aa: CASSLDGGQATSNEKLFF

len: 14
abundance: once
j_gene: TRBJ1-2
d_gene: TRBD1
v_gene: TRBV5-6
CDR3nt: TGTGCCAGCAGCACCCTCGACAGGGGCTATGGCTACACCTTC
CDR3aa: CASSTLDRGYGYTF

len: 15
abundance: NA
j_gene: TRBJ2-1
d_gene: TRBD2
v_gene: TRBV27
CDR3nt: TGTGCCAGCAGTTTCGTGGAGCGGGAGACCGATGAGCAGTTCTTC
CDR3aa: CASSFVERETDEQFF

len: 18
abundance: once
j_gene: TRBJ2-1
d_gene: TRBD2
v_gene: TRBV5-1
CDR3nt: TGCGCCAGCAGCTTGGGGGACAACCCTAGCGGGAGGAAGAATGAGCAGTTCTTC
CDR3aa: CASSLGDNPSGRKNEQFF

len: 16
abundance: few
j_gene: TRBJ2-1
d_gene: TRBD2
v_gene: TRBV5-1
CDR3nt: TGCGCCAGCAGCGCGGTCCGGACTAGCGCGAAGAATGAGCAGTTCTTC
CDR3aa: CASSAVRTSAKNEQFF

len: 11
abundance: NA
j_gene: TRBJ2-7
d_gene: NA
v_gene: TRBV20-1
CDR3nt: TGCAGTGCTGGGGGCGGCTACGAGCAGTACTTC
CDR3aa: CSAGGGYEQYF

len: 18
abundance: NA
j_gene: TRBJ2-1
d_gene: TRBD2
v_gene: TRBV4-2
CDR3nt: TGTGCCAGCAGCCAAGAGGATAGCGGGGTCCCCTCCTACAATGAGCAGTTCTTC
CDR3aa: CASSQEDSGVPSYNEQFF

len: 14
abundance: NA
j_gene: TRBJ2-7
d_gene: TRBD1
v_gene: TRBV27
CDR3nt: TGTGCCAGCAGTTCCGGGACAGGGTCGCGCGAGCAGTACTTC
CDR3aa: CASSSGTGSREQYF

len: 16
abundance: NA
j_gene: TRBJ1-1
d_gene: NA
v_gene: TRBV15
CDR3nt: TGTGCCACCAGCAGAGATCATCAGGGAGTGAACACTGAAGCTTTCTTT
CDR3aa: CATSRDHQGVNTEAFF

len: 17
abundance: NA
j_gene: TRBJ2-7
d_gene: NA
v_gene: TRBV7-2
CDR3nt: TGTGCCAGCAGCTTAGTGCCCCCTCCGGGGAACTCCTACGAGCAGTACTTC
CDR3aa: CASSLVPPPGNSYEQYF

len: 13
abundance: NA
j_gene: TRBJ1-1
d_gene: NA
v_gene: TRBV29-1
CDR3nt: TGCAGCGTCGGTCCGGGGATGAACACTGAAGCTTTCTTT
CDR3aa: CSVGPGMNTEAFF

len: 15
abundance: NA
j_gene: TRBJ2-1
d_gene: TRBD1
v_gene: TRBV28
CDR3nt: TGTGCCAGCAGTGGGCCGGGACAGGGGGCGGGTGAGCAGTTCTTC
CDR3aa: CASSGPGQGAGEQFF

len: 16
abundance: NA
j_gene: TRBJ2-6
d_gene: NA
v_gene: TRBV6-6
CDR3nt: TGTGCCAGCAGGGATCACTTAAACTCTGGGGCCAACGTCCTGACTTTC
CDR3aa: CASRDHLNSGANVLTF

len: 14
abundance: NA
j_gene: TRBJ1-5
d_gene: NA
v_gene: TRBV5-1
CDR3nt: TGCGCCAGCAGCTTGGGTGACGGCAATCAGCCCCAGCATTTT
CDR3aa: CASSLGDGNQPQHF

len: 15
abundance: NA
j_gene: TRBJ2-2
d_gene: TRBD1
v_gene: TRBV18
CDR3nt: TGTGCCAGCTCACCACCGGGACAGGGGACCGGGGAGCTGTTTTTT
CDR3aa: CASSPPGQGTGELFF

len: 15
abundance: medium-sized
j_gene: TRBJ1-2
d_gene: NA
v_gene: TRBV19
CDR3nt: TGTGCCAGTAGTATAGCTGGTATGGGGGAGTATGGCTACACCTTC
CDR3aa: CASSIAGMGEYGYTF

len: 15
abundance: NA
j_gene: TRBJ1-3
d_gene: TRBD1
v_gene: TRBV7-6
CDR3nt: TGTGCCAGCAGCCGCACCGGGACAGGAGGAAACACCATATATTTT
CDR3aa: CASSRTGTGGNTIYF

len: 17
abundance: NA
j_gene: TRBJ1-5
d_gene: NA
v_gene: TRBV15
CDR3nt: TGTGCCACCAGCAGAGATTCAAGGGGTGGGGGCAATCAGCCCCAGCATTTT
CDR3aa: CATSRDSRGGGNQPQHF

len: 19
abundance: NA
j_gene: TRBJ2-3
d_gene: TRBD2
v_gene: TRBV9
CDR3nt: TGTGCCAGCAGCCCCATCGGGGGGGAGGGCCCCTCTAGCACAGATACGCAGTATTTT
CDR3aa: CASSPIGGEGPSSTDTQYF

len: 13
abundance: NA
j_gene: TRBJ2-5
d_gene: NA
v_gene: TRBV5-6
CDR3nt: TGTGCCAGCAGCTTTCAGGACCAAGAGACCCAGTACTTC
CDR3aa: CASSFQDQETQYF

len: 15
abundance: NA
j_gene: TRBJ2-7
d_gene: NA
v_gene: TRBV21-1
CDR3nt: TGTGCCAGCAGCAAACTAGGACAGGGGGACTACGAGCAGTACTTC
CDR3aa: CASSKLGQGDYEQYF

len: 15
abundance: NA
j_gene: TRBJ2-5
d_gene: NA
v_gene: TRBV2
CDR3nt: TGTGCCAGCAGTGCTTCCAGGGTTTCACAAGAGACCCAGTACTTC
CDR3aa: CASSASRVSQETQYF

len: 12
abundance: NA
j_gene: TRBJ2-7
d_gene: NA
v_gene: TRBV11-3
CDR3nt: TGTGCCAGCAGCCTCGGGGAGGCCGAGCAGTACTTC
CDR3aa: CASSLGEAEQYF

len: 12
abundance: NA
j_gene: TRBJ1-5
d_gene: NA
v_gene: TRBV28
CDR3nt: TGTGCCAGCAGTTTAAATGGTCAGCCCCAGCATTTT
CDR3aa: CASSLNGQPQHF

len: 15
abundance: once
j_gene: TRBJ1-1
d_gene: TRBD1
v_gene: TRBV28
CDR3nt: TGTGCCAGCAGGGGGGGGGACAGGGTGGACACTGAAGCTTTCTTT
CDR3aa: CASRGGDRVDTEAFF

len: 13
abundance: NA
j_gene: TRBJ2-5
d_gene: TRBD2
v_gene: TRBV30
CDR3nt: TGTGCCTGGATTGGCGGGGGACAAGAGACCCAGTACTTC
CDR3aa: CAWIGGGQETQYF

len: 16
abundance: NA
j_gene: TRBJ2-3
d_gene: TRBD1
v_gene: TRBV5-1
CDR3nt: TGCGCCAGCAGCCCAGGGACAGGGGCGTCCACAGATACGCAGTATTTT
CDR3aa: CASSPGTGASTDTQYF

len: 14
abundance: NA
j_gene: TRBJ2-3
d_gene: NA
v_gene: TRBV28
CDR3nt: TGTGCCAGCAGTCCCCGCGGGAACACAGATACGCAGTATTTT
CDR3aa: CASSPRGNTDTQYF

len: 16
abundance: NA
j_gene: TRBJ1-1
d_gene: NA
v_gene: TRBV12-5
CDR3nt: TGTGCTAGTGGTTTGATCCTCGGACACTTGAACACTGAAGCTTTCTTT
CDR3aa: CASGLILGHLNTEAFF

len: 14
abundance: once
j_gene: TRBJ1-1
d_gene: NA
v_gene: TRBV5-1
CDR3nt: TGCGCCAGCAGCTTGTGGGGGCTGAACACTGAAGCTTTCTTT
CDR3aa: CASSLWGLNTEAFF

len: 15
abundance: NA
j_gene: TRBJ2-7
d_gene: NA
v_gene: TRBV5-5
CDR3nt: TGTGCCAGCAGCACCAGGGACTCAACTGACTACGAGCAGTACTTC
CDR3aa: CASSTRDSTDYEQYF

len: 15
abundance: NA
j_gene: TRBJ1-5
d_gene: TRBD1
v_gene: TRBV27
CDR3nt: TGTGCCAGCAGTTTATGGACAGGTTGGGGTCAGCCCCAGCATTTT
CDR3aa: CASSLWTGWGQPQHF

len: 14
abundance: NA
j_gene: TRBJ1-2
d_gene: NA
v_gene: TRBV9
CDR3nt: TGTGCCAGCAGCGTAGAGCGGGGTGGCTATGGCTACACCTTC
CDR3aa: CASSVERGGYGYTF

len: 14
abundance: NA
j_gene: TRBJ2-2
d_gene: NA
v_gene: TRBV2
CDR3nt: TGTGCCAGCGTCCGAGAACCCGGTAGCGGGGAGCTGTTTTTT
CDR3aa: CASVREPGSGELFF